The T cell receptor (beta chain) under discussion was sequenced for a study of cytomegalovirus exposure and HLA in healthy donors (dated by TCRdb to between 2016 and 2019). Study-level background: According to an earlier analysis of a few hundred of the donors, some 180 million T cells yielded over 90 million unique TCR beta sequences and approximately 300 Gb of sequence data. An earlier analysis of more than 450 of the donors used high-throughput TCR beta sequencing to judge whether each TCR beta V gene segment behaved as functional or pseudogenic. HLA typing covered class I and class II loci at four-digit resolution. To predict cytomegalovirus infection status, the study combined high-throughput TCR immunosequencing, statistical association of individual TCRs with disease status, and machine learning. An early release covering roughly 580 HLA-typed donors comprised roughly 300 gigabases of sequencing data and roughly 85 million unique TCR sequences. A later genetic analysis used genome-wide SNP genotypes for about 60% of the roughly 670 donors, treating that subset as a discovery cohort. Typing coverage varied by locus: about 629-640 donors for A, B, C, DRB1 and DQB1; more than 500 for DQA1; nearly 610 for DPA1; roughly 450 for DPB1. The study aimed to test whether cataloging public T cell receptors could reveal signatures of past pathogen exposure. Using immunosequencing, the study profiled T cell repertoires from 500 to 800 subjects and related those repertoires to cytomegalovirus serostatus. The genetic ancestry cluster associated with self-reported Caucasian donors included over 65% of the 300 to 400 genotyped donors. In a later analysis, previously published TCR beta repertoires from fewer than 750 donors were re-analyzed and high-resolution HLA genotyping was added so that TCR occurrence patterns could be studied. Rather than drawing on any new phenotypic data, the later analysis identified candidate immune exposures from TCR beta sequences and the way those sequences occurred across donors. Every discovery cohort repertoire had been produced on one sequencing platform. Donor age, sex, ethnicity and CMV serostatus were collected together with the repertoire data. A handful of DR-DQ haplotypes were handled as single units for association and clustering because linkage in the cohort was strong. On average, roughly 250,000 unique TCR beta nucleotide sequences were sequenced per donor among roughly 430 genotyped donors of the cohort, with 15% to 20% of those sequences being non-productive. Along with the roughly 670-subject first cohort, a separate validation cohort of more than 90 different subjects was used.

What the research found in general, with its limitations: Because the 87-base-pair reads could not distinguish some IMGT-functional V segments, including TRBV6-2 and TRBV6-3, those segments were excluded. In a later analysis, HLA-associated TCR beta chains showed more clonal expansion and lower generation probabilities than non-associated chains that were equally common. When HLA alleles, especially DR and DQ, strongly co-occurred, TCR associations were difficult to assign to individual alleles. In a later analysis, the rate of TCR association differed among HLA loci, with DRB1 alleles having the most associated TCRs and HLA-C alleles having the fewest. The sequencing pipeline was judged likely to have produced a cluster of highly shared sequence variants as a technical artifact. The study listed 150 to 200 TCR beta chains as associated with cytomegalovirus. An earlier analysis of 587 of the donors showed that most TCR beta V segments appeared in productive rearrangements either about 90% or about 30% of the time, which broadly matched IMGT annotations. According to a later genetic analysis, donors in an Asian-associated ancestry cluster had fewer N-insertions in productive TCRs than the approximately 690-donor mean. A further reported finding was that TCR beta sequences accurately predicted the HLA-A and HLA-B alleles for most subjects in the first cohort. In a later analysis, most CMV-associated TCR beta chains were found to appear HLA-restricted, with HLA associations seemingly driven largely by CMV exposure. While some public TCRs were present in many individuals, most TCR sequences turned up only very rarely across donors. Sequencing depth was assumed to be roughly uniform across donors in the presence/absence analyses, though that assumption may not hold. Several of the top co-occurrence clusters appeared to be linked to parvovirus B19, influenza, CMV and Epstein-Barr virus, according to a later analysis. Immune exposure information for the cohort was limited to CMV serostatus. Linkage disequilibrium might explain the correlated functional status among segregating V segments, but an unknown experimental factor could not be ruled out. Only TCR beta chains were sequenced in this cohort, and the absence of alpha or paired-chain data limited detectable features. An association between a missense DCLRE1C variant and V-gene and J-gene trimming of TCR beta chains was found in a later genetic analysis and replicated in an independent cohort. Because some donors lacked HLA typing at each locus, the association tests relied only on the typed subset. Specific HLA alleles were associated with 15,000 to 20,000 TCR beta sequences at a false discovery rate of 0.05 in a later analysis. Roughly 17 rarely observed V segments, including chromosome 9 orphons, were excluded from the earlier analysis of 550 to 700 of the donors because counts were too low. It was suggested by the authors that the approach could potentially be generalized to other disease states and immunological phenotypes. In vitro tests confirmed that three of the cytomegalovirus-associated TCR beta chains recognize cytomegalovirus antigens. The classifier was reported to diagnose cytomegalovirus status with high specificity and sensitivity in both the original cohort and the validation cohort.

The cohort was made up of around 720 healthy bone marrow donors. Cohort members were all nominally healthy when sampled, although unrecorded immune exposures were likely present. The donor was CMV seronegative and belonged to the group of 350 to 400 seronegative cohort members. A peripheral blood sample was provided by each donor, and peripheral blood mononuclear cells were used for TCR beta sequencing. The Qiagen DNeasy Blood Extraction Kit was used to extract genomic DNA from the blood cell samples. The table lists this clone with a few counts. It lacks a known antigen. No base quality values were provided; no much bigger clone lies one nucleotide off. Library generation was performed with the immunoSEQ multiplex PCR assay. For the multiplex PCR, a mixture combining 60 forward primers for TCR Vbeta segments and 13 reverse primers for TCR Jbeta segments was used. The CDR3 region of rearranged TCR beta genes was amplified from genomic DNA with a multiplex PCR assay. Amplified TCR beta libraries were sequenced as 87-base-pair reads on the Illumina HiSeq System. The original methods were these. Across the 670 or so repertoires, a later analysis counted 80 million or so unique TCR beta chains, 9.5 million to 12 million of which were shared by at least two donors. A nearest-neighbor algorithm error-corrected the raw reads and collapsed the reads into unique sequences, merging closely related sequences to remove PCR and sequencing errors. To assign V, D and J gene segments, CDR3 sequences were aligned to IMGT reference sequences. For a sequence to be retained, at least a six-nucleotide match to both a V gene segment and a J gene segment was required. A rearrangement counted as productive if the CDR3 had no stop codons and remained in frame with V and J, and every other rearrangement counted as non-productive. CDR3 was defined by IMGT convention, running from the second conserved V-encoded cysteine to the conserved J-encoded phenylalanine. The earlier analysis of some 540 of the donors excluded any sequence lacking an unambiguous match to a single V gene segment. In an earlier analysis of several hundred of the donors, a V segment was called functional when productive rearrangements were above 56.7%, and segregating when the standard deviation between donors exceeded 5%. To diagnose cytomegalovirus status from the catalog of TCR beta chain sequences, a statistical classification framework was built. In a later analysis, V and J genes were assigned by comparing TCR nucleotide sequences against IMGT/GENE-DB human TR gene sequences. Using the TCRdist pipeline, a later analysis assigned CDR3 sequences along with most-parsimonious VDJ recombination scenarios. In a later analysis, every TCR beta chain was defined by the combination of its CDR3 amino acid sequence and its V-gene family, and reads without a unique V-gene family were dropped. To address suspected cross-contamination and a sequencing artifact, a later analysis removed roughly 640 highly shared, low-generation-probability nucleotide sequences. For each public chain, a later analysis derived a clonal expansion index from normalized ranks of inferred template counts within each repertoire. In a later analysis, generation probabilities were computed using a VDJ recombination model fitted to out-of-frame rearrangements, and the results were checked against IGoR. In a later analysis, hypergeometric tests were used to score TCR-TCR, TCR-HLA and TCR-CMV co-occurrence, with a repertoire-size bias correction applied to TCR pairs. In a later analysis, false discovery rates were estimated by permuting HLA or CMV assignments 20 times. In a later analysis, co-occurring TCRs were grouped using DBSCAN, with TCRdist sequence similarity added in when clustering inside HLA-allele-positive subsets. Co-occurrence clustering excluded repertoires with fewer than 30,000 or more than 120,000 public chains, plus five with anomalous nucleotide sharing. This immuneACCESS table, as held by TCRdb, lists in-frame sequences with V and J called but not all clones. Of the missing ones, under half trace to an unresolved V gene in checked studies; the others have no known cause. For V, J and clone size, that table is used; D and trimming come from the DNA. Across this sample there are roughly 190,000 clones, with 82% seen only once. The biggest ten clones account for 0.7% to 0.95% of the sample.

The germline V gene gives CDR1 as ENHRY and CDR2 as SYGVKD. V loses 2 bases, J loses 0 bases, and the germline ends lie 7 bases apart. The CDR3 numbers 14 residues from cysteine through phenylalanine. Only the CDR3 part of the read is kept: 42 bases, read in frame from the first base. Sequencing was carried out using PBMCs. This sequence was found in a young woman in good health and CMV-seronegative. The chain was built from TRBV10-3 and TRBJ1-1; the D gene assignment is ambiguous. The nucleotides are TGTGCCATCAGTGAGGGACTTATGAACACTGAAGCTTTCTTT. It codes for CAISEGLMNTEAFF.